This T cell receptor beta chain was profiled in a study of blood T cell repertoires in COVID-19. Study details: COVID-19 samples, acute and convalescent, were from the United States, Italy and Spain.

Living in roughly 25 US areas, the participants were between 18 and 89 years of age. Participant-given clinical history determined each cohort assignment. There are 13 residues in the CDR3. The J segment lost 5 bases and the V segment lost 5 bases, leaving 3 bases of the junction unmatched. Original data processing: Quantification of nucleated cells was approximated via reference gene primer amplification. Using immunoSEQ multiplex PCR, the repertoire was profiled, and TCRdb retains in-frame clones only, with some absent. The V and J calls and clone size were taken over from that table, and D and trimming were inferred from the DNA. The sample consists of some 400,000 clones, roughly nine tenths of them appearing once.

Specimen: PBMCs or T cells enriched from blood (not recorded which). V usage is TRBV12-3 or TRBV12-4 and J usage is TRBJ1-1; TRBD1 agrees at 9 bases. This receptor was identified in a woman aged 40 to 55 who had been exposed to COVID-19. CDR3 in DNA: TGTGCCAGCAGTCACAGGGGGCAAACTGAAGCTTTCTTT. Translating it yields CASSHRGQTEAFF.